Each of the 25 T cell receptor beta chains below was sequenced from the same sample in a study of blood T cell repertoires in COVID-19. Data came from immunoSEQ multiplex PCR; TCRdb stores just in-frame clones and leaves some out. The table records some 240,000 clones, approximately 83% of them present only once. Sample: PBMCs or T cells enriched from blood (not recorded which). The receptors shown here come from a man aged 50-59 years who had recovered from COVID-19.

This chain links TRBV30 with TRBJ2-5; D is ambiguous. V was shortened by 1 base and J by 2 bases, with 5 bases between the two germline ends. The CDR3 sequence is 12 residues long. Germline V gene lookup returns CDR1 GTSNPN and CDR2 SVGIG (reference sequence). CDR3 residues: CAWSARQETQYF. Here the CDR3 DNA reads TGTGCCTGGAGTGCCAGGCAAGAGACCCAGTACTTC.

The chain couples TRBV25-1 to TRBJ1-6; TRBD1 matches at 8 bases. Germline CDR1 and CDR2: MGHDK and SYGVNS. The junction had 2 bases not matched to a gene; V was cut back by 0 bases and J by 7 bases. This CDR3 contains 15 residues. CDR3 sequence (DNA): TGTGCCAGCAGTGAATATCAGGGGGCGAATTCACCCCTCCACTTT. Its translation: CASSEYQGANSPLHF.

The V and J genes are TRBV5-8 and TRBJ1-6; the match to TRBD1 covers 11 bases. With V trimmed by 5 bases and J by 9 bases, 13 bases remained unmatched. The CDR3 has 17 residues. Germline assignment: CDR1 SGHTS and CDR2 YDEGEE. As DNA, the CDR3 is TGTGCCAGCAGACTTTCCGGGACAGGGGGTGGTGGTTCACCCCTCCACTTT. This gives the protein CASRLSGTGGGGSPLHF.

This clone was recorded only once. V and J are TRBV5-1 and TRBJ2-3; TRBD2 matches 9 bases. This CDR3 contains 14 residues. The germline gives CDR1 SGHRS, CDR2 YFSETQ. V lost 5 bases to trimming and J lost 0 bases; unmatched junction nucleotides: 1. CDR3 bases: TGCGCCAGCAGGGCGGGAGGGAGCACAGATACGCAGTATTTT. It is translated as CASRAGGSTDTQYF. The entire variable domain, with the rest obtained from reference TRBV5-1 and TRBJ2-3, is as follows: KAGVTQTPRYLIKTRGQQVTLSCSPISGHRSVSWYQQTPGQGLQFLFEYFSETQRNKGNFPGRFSGRQFSNSRSEMNVSTLELGDSALYLCASRAGGSTDTQYFGPGTRLTVL.

There are a few counts of this clone. The chain couples TRBV18 to TRBJ1-1; no definite D call. This CDR3 has 13 amino acids. The germline V and J ends were trimmed by 3 bases and 3 bases, with 8 bases remaining between them. The V gene's germline CDR1 is KGHSH and CDR2 LQKENI. CDR3 in amino acids: CASSPIPYTEAFF. For the CDR3, the DNA is TGTGCCAGCTCACCTATTCCGTACACTGAAGCTTTCTTT.

This clone was seen only a few times. This chain uses TRBV5-1 with TRBJ2-7; 12 positions agree with TRBD2. This CDR3 contains 17 residues. The trim removed 4 bases at V and 2 bases at J, leaving 10 bases unmatched. Germline V CDR1 and CDR2: SGHRS, YFSETQ. The DNA of the CDR3 is TGCGCCAGCAGCCCGCGGACTAGCGGGGCTACTCCCTACGAGCAGTACTTC. This codes for CASSPRTSGATPYEQYF.

The gene calls are TRBV13 and TRBJ2-1; 9 nucleotides agree with TRBD1. V was clipped by 3 bases and J by 9 bases; unmatched bases: 3. Looked up from germline, CDR1 is PRHDT and CDR2 is FYEKMQ (reference sequence). This CDR3 is built from 13 residues. The CDR3, as DNA: TGTGCCAGCAGCTTTGAGGGACAGGGTGAGCAGTTCTTC. Protein product: CASSFEGQGEQFF.

The chain is built from TRBV27 and TRBJ1-2; TRBD1 might be the D (5 bases). From germline, CDR1 is MNHEY and CDR2 SMNVEV (reference sequence). V was shortened by 8 bases and J by 2 bases, with 15 bases between the two germline ends. CDR3 size: 14 residues. The CDR3 region is CASAGHGPNYGYTF. The CDR3 nucleotides read TGTGCCAGCGCCGGACATGGACCGAACTATGGCTACACCTTC.

V gene TRBV28 combines with J gene TRBJ1-3, with D possibly matching TRBD1 (6 bases). Trimming took 8 bases from V and 5 from J, leaving 16 bases between them. Germline assignment: CDR1 MDHEN and CDR2 SYDVKM. The CDR3 totals 14 residues. The CDR3, as DNA: TGTGCCAGCGGATTCGGGACAAACAGAAACACCATATATTTT. Encoded protein: CASGFGTNRNTIYF.

This clone was counted ten times or more. Here the CDR3 DNA reads TGCAGCATACAGGGTTCTAACTATGGCTACACCTTC. Its protein product is CSIQGSNYGYTF. The rearrangement uses TRBV29-1 and TRBJ1-2; the D gene is possibly TRBD1 (6 bases). Between the trimmed V and J ends, which lost 8 bases and 0 bases, there was a span of 10 bases. The V gene's germline CDR1 is SQVTM and CDR2 ANQGSEA. The length of the CDR3 is 12 residues.

The chain's CDR3 is CASSQSNPGRDTEAFF. The CDR3 coding sequence is TGCGCCAGCAGTCAATCGAATCCGGGTCGGGACACTGAAGCTTTCTTT. The chain is built from TRBV23-1 and TRBJ1-1; no clear D gene. TRBV23-1 is sorted into the ORF group, with uncertain function. The length of the CDR3 is 16 residues. The V gene lost 0 bases and the J gene lost 3 bases, with 14 bases spanning the gap.

This sequence joins TRBV12-3 or TRBV12-4 and TRBJ2-7; TRBD1 is a possible D gene (5 bases). Trimming removed 2 bases at V and 3 bases at J, with 8 bases between. The CDR3 is 13 residues long. CDR3 nucleotide sequence: TGTGCCAGCAGTTTAAACAGGTTCTACGAGCAGTACTTC. This translates into CASSLNRFYEQYF.

The chain combines TRBV5-1 with TRBJ1-4, with 11 bases that match TRBD1. The J segment lost 8 bases and the V segment lost 4 bases, leaving 10 bases of the junction unmatched. Germline loops: CDR1 SGHRS, CDR2 YFSETQ. This CDR3 has 16 residues. This chain's CDR3 is CASSRTGGPSGEKLFF. CDR3 sequence (DNA): TGCGCCAGCAGCCGGACAGGGGGCCCCTCTGGGGAAAAACTGTTTTTT.

V and J are TRBV10-1 and TRBJ2-1, with D perhaps matching TRBD2 (7 bases). Trimming stripped 6 bases from V and 7 bases from J, with 22 bases between. The CDR3 covers 16 residues. CDR1 and CDR2 (germline): WNHNN, SYGVQD (reference sequence). The CDR3 spells CASSQVLGGAKNEQFF. CDR3 nucleotide sequence: TGCGCCAGCAGCCAAGTCTTGGGGGGGGCGAAAAATGAGCAGTTCTTC.

This rearrangement joins TRBV5-1 to TRBJ2-2, with D possibly TRBD2 on 5 matching bases. The CDR3 length is 13 residues. The V end was cut by 7 bases, the J end by 2 bases, with 9 bases between. Germline CDR1 SGHRS, CDR2 YFSETQ. CDR3 in amino acids: CASGLANTGELFF. The CDR3 DNA reads as TGCGCCAGCGGTCTAGCAAACACCGGGGAGCTGTTTTTT.

For the CDR3, the DNA is TGTGCCAGCAGCTTGGGAGGGCAAGATACGCAGTATTTT. It yields the protein CASSLGGQDTQYF. This sequence joins TRBV12-3 or TRBV12-4 and TRBJ2-3, with TRBD2 matching 7 bases. The junction had 5 bases not matched to a gene; V was cut back by 6 bases and J by 5 bases. This CDR3 spans 13 amino acids.

The CDR3 sequence is CASSHTAFGQVSYEQYF. The CDR3 nucleotides read TGTGCCAGCAGTCACACAGCGTTCGGACAGGTCTCCTACGAGCAGTACTTC. The J gene is TRBJ2-7, the V gene TRBV6-6, with TRBD1 matching 7 bases. The CDR3 sequence is 17 residues long. With 5 bases clipped from V and 0 bases from J, the junction kept 13 bases outside the gene matches. The V gene's germline CDR1 is MNHNY and CDR2 SVGAGI (reference sequence).

The CDR3 loop reads CASSLGPPGAGYEQYF. In DNA form, the CDR3 reads TGTGCCAGCAGTTTAGGGCCGCCGGGAGCTGGGTACGAGCAGTACTTC. This chain connects TRBV27 to TRBJ2-7, with TRBD2 as a possible D gene (6 bases). The V end was cut by 2 bases, the J end by 4 bases, with 18 bases between. From germline, CDR1 is MNHEY and CDR2 SMNVEV (reference sequence). The CDR3 length is 16 residues.

The chain carries TRBV6-2 or TRBV6-3 and TRBJ2-7; 9 nucleotides align to TRBD1. The V gene's germline CDR1 is MNHEY and CDR2 SVGEGT. CDR3 size: 23 residues. Unmatched junction bases numbered 30, after V lost 6 bases and J lost 0 bases. The CDR3 sequence is CASSQLGGTGCVPPVVVSYEQYF. CDR3 sequence (DNA): TGTGCCAGCAGCCAGCTAGGGGGGACAGGGTGCGTTCCTCCCGTGGTCGTCTCCTACGAGCAGTACTTC.

This chain uses TRBV13 with TRBJ1-2, with 8 bases matching TRBD1. J gave up 6 bases and V 0 bases, and 6 bases lay outside the gene matches. CDR3 length equals 15 residues. From germline, CDR1 is PRHDT and CDR2 FYEKMQ (reference sequence). In DNA, the CDR3 is TGTGCCAGCAGCTTAGGCCCCCAGGGGGCGCATGGCTACACCTTC. Translating gives CASSLGPQGAHGYTF.

Comments on this clone: One end of the junction varies from germline; a read error may be responsible. The V call is TRBV2, the J call TRBJ1-5, with D possibly TRBD1 on 6 matching bases. CDR1 is SNHLY, CDR2 FYNNEI, per germline. There are 14 residues in the CDR3. The CDR3 here is CASRDTGNDHPQHF. The CDR3 nucleotides are TGTGCCAGCAGGGACACAGGGAATGATCATCCCCAGCATTTT.

The chain couples TRBV9 to TRBJ1-6; D is perhaps TRBD1 (6 bases). Germline V CDR1 and CDR2: SGDLS, YYNGEE. The CDR3 has 15 residues. The V gene lost 4 bases and the J gene lost 7 bases, with 15 bases spanning the gap. The CDR3 sequence: CASSPMTGPNSPLHF. CDR3 nucleotides: TGTGCCAGCAGCCCGATGACAGGTCCCAATTCACCCCTCCACTTT.

The chain employs TRBV7-8 and TRBJ1-2, with D perhaps matching TRBD1 (5 bases). CDR1 SGHVS and CDR2 FQNEAQ come from the germline V gene. The CDR3 runs 14 residues. The V end lost 5 bases, the J end lost 8 bases, and 18 bases lay between the germline ends. CDR3 amino acids: CASSLRRGWEGYTF. The CDR3 DNA reads as TGTGCCAGCAGCCTGAGGAGGGGATGGGAGGGCTACACCTTC.

The rearrangement links TRBV7-6 to TRBJ1-4, with a tentative D call TRBD1 (5 bases). The CDR3 has 18 residues. Trimming removed 4 bases at V and 8 bases at J, with 26 bases between. From germline, CDR1 is SGHVS and CDR2 FNYEAQ. CDR3 sequence reads: CASSSLLYEKGALEKLFF. The CDR3 DNA reads TGTGCCAGCAGCTCCTTACTTTATGAAAAAGGGGCACTAGAAAAACTGTTTTTT.

This sequence joins TRBV7-9 and TRBJ1-2; 9 bases match TRBD1. Germline V gives CDR1 SEHNR, CDR2 FQNEAQ (reference sequence). This CDR3 spans 14 amino acids. V lost 5 bases, J lost 8 bases, and 9 bases stayed unmatched. Written as DNA, the CDR3 is TGTGCCAGCAGCCCCCCCGGGACAGGGAGCGGCTACACCTTC. Encoded protein: CASSPPGTGSGYTF.